Listed here are 23 T cell receptor beta chains from one sample, sequenced in a study of blood T cell repertoires in COVID-19. TCRdb's table, derived via immunoSEQ multiplex PCR, lists solely in-frame clones and lacks some. Among approximately 290,000 clones listed, approximately 89% were seen once. The sequencing sample was made of peripheral blood. All receptors come from a woman under 40 with COVID-19, enrolled during active disease.

The chain links TRBV11-2 to TRBJ1-1; TRBD1 matches 9 bases. The J segment lost 0 bases and the V segment lost 1 base, leaving 3 bases of the junction unmatched. There are 16 residues in the CDR3. Germline values: CDR1 SGHAT, CDR2 FQNNGV. The CDR3 region has the DNA TGTGCCAGCAGCTTAGTTACAGGGGGCTTGAACACTGAAGCTTTCTTT. Translation: CASSLVTGGLNTEAFF.

The gene calls are TRBV12-3 or TRBV12-4 and TRBJ2-1; a weak D match, TRBD2 (6 bases). The CDR3 extends over 13 amino acids. The ends were cut back, 7 bases at V and 9 bases at J, with 16 bases in the middle. For the CDR3, the DNA is TGTGCCAGCACCCCTGACGGGGGAGTTGAGCAGTTCTTC. Protein product: CASTPDGGVEQFF.

This clone was found a few times. This rearrangement joins TRBV18 to TRBJ2-1, with a possible D match to TRBD2 (6 bases). CDR1 is KGHSH, CDR2 LQKENI, per germline. The CDR3 loop spans 15 amino acids. With 3 bases removed from V and 5 bases from J, the gap between germline ends came to 14 bases. The CDR3 bases are TGTGCCAGCTCACCCCCGGGGGAAAGAAACAATGAGCAGTTCTTC. Residues: CASSPPGERNNEQFF. Based on the CDR3 plus reference TRBV18 and TRBJ2-1, the full variable domain is NAGVMQNPRHLVRRRGQEARLRCSPMKGHSHVYWYRQLPEEGLKFMVYLQKENIIDESGMPKERFSAEFPKEGPSILRIQQVVRGDSAAYFCASSPPGERNNEQFFGPGTRLTVL.

The rearrangement joins TRBV28 to TRBJ2-7; D might be TRBD1 (6 bases). The CDR3 is 14 amino acids. Germline loops: CDR1 MDHEN, CDR2 SYDVKM. Deletions cut 3 bases from V and 3 bases from J, with 12 bases between. In DNA form, the CDR3 reads TGTGCCAGCAGTTTCAGGGGTTGGGTCTACGAGCAGTACTTC. Residues: CASSFRGWVYEQYF.

The chain has TRBV27 and TRBJ2-3; 9 nucleotides line up with TRBD2. The CDR3 totals 17 residues. Germline CDR1 is MNHEY and CDR2 is SMNVEV (reference sequence). V lost 5 bases to trimming and J lost 3 bases; unmatched junction nucleotides: 12. The chain's CDR3 is CASSPFPSTSGTDTQYF. CDR3 DNA sequence: TGTGCCAGCAGTCCCTTCCCCTCGACTAGCGGTACAGATACGCAGTATTTT.

The chain couples TRBV7-6 to TRBJ1-6; 7 bases are a match to TRBD1. CDR3 length equals 14 residues. With 4 bases clipped from V and 7 bases from J, the junction kept 4 bases outside the gene matches. Germline loops: CDR1 SGHVS, CDR2 FNYEAQ. CDR3 loop: CASSSTGLNSPLHF. CDR3 in DNA: TGTGCCAGCAGCTCGACAGGGTTGAATTCACCCCTCCACTTT. The complete variable domain, with remaining parts taken from reference TRBV7-6 and TRBJ1-6, reads GAGVSQSPRYKVTKRGQDVALRCDPISGHVSLYWYRQALGQGPEFLTYFNYEAQQDKSGLPNDRFSAERPEGSISTLTIQRTEQRDSAMYRCASSSTGLNSPLHFGNGTRLTVT.

About this clone: The junction shows a germline mismatch at one end, possibly a read error. V and J are TRBV7-2 and TRBJ1-2; 7 nucleotides align to TRBD1. Germline lookup yields CDR1 SGHTA and CDR2 FQGNSA. The length of the CDR3 is 15 residues. CDR3: CASSLEATGMGGYIF. CDR3 nucleotides: TGTGCCAGCAGCTTAGAAGCGACAGGGATGGGTGGCTACATCTTC.

A single count supports this clone. The J gene is TRBJ2-2, the V gene TRBV19; 8 bases align to TRBD2. The germline V gene has CDR1 LNHDA and CDR2 SQIVND (reference sequence). This CDR3 is built from 16 residues. J gave up 3 bases and V 1 base, and 4 bases lay outside the gene matches. DNA of the CDR3: TGTGCCAGTAGTATAGTTCCCGGGGGGGACACCGGGGAGCTGTTTTTT. Residues: CASSIVPGGDTGELFF.

About this clone itself: This sample also contains other DNA sequences that code for the same CDR3. The V and J genes are TRBV6-5 and TRBJ1-5; 9 bases map to TRBD1. The germline gives CDR1 MNHEY, CDR2 SVGAGI. Trimming cost V 5 bases and J 4 bases; bases outside gene matches: 3. The CDR3 extends over 14 amino acids. In nucleotides, the CDR3 is TGTGCCAGCAGTCCGGACAGGGGAAATCAGCCCCAGCATTTT. Protein product: CASSPDRGNQPQHF.

The chain has TRBV27 and TRBJ2-7; D is ambiguous. The CDR3 has 15 amino acids. CDR1 MNHEY and CDR2 SMNVEV come from the germline V gene (reference sequence). The germline V and J ends were trimmed by 2 bases and 2 bases, with 13 bases remaining between them. The CDR3 coding sequence is TGTGCCAGCAGTTTAGTCCTGAGGCAGCCCTACGAGCAGTACTTC. Amino acid sequence: CASSLVLRQPYEQYF.

This clone appeared a single time. CDR3 DNA: TGTGCCAGCAGTCCGGTGGGGGCCATCTATGGCTACACCTTC. Translated, it gives CASSPVGAIYGYTF. This sequence joins TRBV28 and TRBJ1-2, with D perhaps matching TRBD1 (6 bases). The ends were cut back, 5 bases at V and 4 bases at J, with 14 bases in the middle. The CDR3 consists of 14 residues. Germline V gene lookup returns CDR1 MDHEN and CDR2 SYDVKM.

V usage is TRBV3-1 (or the pseudogene TRBV3-2) and J usage is TRBJ2-7; D remains ambiguous. The CDR3 is made up of 12 amino acids. Between the trimmed V and J ends, which lost 0 bases and 6 bases, there was a span of 6 bases. CDR1 is LGHDT, CDR2 YNNKEL, per germline (reference sequence). CDR3 region: CASSQDVAEQYF. CDR3 nucleotide sequence: TGTGCCAGCAGCCAAGACGTGGCCGAGCAGTACTTC.

The chain links TRBV27 to TRBJ1-2, with 9 nucleotides matching TRBD1. This CDR3 has 15 residues. Germline-derived CDR1 and CDR2 are MNHEY and SMNVEV (reference sequence). Trimming took 5 bases from V and 7 from J; bases not matched to a gene: 11. Here the CDR3 DNA reads TGTGCCAGCAGTCCTTGGACAGGGGCCTTGGGTGGCTACACCTTC. Encoded protein: CASSPWTGALGGYTF.

The V and J genes are TRBV7-6 and TRBJ2-3; 7 bases match TRBD2. V shed 5 bases and J 2 bases; nucleotides not matched to a gene: 10. The germline CDR1 and CDR2 sequences are SGHVS and FNYEAQ. This CDR3 comprises 16 residues. The CDR3, as DNA: TGTGCCAGCAGCGCTTTCGGGGGGTGGGACACAGATACGCAGTATTTT. Amino acids: CASSAFGGWDTDTQYF.

The V gene is TRBV19, the J gene TRBJ1-2; 8 bases align to TRBD1. After removal of 5 bases from V and 4 bases from J, the junction contained 6 bases not matched to a gene. Germline V gene sequence: CDR1 LNHDA, CDR2 SQIVND (reference sequence). The CDR3 spans 14 residues. This CDR3 is CASSVTTGVYGYTF. The CDR3 DNA reads as TGTGCCAGTAGTGTAACGACAGGGGTCTATGGCTACACCTTC.

The chain couples TRBV20-1 to TRBJ1-1, with D perhaps matching TRBD1 (5 bases). The V gene's germline CDR1 is DFQATT and CDR2 SNEGSKA (reference sequence). CDR3 length: 10 amino acids. As DNA, the CDR3 is TGCAGAATAAGGGGCACTGAAGCTTTCTTT. This codes for CRIRGTEAFF.

V is TRBV18 and J is TRBJ1-4; 7 bases match TRBD1. The V segment lost 6 bases and the J segment 8 bases; nucleotides outside the gene matches: 9. The CDR3 is 14 amino acids. The germline CDR1 and CDR2 sequences are KGHSH and LQKENI. The CDR3 bases are TGTGCCAGCTCGCTACAGGGGCCGGGCGAAAAACTGTTTTTT. It yields the protein CASSLQGPGEKLFF.

By share of the sample, this clone is medium-sized. The chain joins TRBV7-2 to TRBJ1-3, with D unclear. The CDR3 length is 16 residues. With 5 bases removed from V and 2 bases from J, the gap between germline ends came to 16 bases. Germline loops: CDR1 SGHTA, CDR2 FQGNSA. CDR3 protein: CASSPSGTRAGNTIYF. CDR3 DNA: TGTGCCAGCAGCCCCTCAGGCACGCGAGCTGGAAACACCATATATTTT.

V is TRBV30 and J is TRBJ2-3; 10 bases line up with TRBD2. This CDR3 is built from 15 residues. With V trimmed by 8 bases and J by 1 base, 9 bases remained unmatched. Germline CDR1 and CDR2: GTSNPN and SVGIG (reference sequence). The CDR3 region has the DNA TGTGCCCGGGCGGGTCTAGCGGGGGGCACAGATACGCAGTATTTT. Translating it yields CARAGLAGGTDTQYF.

This clone turned up a few times. The same CDR3 can be traced to other DNA sequences in this sample. The chain combines TRBV2 with TRBJ1-1; 9 bases map to TRBD1. V dropped 4 bases and J dropped 5; count of bases not matched to a gene: 2. Germline V lookup: CDR1 SNHLY, CDR2 FYNNEI. The CDR3 runs to 13 residues. The CDR3 protein is CASSGDRETEAFF. The CDR3 DNA reads as TGTGCCAGCAGTGGGGACAGGGAAACTGAAGCTTTCTTT.

The chain couples TRBV7-9 to TRBJ2-5; D is undetermined. Germline values: CDR1 SEHNR, CDR2 FQNEAQ (reference sequence). The CDR3 extends over 12 amino acids. CDR3 residues: CAGKPPRETQYF. The CDR3 DNA reads TGTGCAGGAAAACCTCCTAGGGAGACCCAGTACTTC.

The V and J genes are TRBV6-5 and TRBJ1-2; D remains unclear. Germline CDR1 reads MNHEY; CDR2 reads SVGAGI. V was trimmed by 11 bases and J by 4 bases, leaving 8 bases between them. The CDR3 contains 10 residues. CDR3 residues: CAAAPYGYTF. The CDR3 bases are TGTGCCGCGGCGCCCTATGGCTACACCTTC.

This clone was found once. The chain couples TRBV15 to TRBJ1-6; 7 nucleotides align to TRBD1. Germline V lookup: CDR1 LNHNV, CDR2 YYDKDF (reference sequence). Trimming removed 8 bases from V and 9 bases from J; junction bases left unmatched: 13. This CDR3 spans 15 amino acids. Here the CDR3 reads CATQDSRQGGSPLHF. The CDR3 DNA follows: TGTGCCACCCAAGACTCGAGACAGGGTGGTTCACCCCTCCACTTT.